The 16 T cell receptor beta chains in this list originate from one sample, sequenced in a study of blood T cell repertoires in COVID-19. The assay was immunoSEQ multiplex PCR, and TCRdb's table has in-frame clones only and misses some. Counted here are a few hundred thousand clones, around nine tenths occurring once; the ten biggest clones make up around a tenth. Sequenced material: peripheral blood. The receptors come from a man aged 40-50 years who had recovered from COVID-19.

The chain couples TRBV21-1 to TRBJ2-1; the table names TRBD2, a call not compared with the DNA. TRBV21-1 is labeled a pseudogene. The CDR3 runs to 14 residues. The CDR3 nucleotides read TGTGCCAGCAGCAAAGAACGGGAAAGTAATGAGCAGTTCTTC. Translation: CASSKERESNEQFF.

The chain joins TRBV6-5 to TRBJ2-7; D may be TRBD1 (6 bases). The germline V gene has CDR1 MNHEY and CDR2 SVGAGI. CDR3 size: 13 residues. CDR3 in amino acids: CVVGRGNPYEQYF. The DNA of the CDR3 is TGTGTCGTGGGCAGGGGTAACCCTTACGAGCAGTACTTC.

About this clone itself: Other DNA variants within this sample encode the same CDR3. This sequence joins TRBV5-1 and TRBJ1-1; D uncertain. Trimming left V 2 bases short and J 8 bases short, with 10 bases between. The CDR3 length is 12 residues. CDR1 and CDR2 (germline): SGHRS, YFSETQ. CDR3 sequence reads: CASSLPGLEAFF. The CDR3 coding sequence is TGCGCCAGCAGCTTACCCGGACTCGAAGCTTTCTTT.

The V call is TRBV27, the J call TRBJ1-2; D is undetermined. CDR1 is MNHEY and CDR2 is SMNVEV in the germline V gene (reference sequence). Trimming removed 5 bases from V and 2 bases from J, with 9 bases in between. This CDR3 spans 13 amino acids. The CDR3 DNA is TGTGCCAGCAGTAAGGGAGGGAACTATGGCTACACCTTC. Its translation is CASSKGGNYGYTF.

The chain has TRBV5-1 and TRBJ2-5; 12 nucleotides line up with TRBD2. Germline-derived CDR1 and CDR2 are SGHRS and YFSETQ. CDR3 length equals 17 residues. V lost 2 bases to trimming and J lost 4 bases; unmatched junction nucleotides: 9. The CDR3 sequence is CASSFTPSGGALETQYF. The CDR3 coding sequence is TGCGCCAGCAGCTTTACTCCTAGCGGGGGGGCCCTAGAGACCCAGTACTTC.

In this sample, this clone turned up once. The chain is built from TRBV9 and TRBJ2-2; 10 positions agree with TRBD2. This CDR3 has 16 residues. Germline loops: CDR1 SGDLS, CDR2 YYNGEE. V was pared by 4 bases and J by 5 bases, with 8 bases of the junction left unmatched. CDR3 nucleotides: TGTGCCAGCAGCCCGTCGACTAGCGGGTCGACCGGGGAGCTGTTTTTT. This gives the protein CASSPSTSGSTGELFF.

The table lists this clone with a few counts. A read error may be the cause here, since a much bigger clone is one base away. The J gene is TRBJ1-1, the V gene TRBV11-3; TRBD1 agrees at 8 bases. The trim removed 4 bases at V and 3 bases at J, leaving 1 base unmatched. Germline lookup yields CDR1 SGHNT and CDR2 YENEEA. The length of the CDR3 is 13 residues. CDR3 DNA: TGTGCCAGCAGCTACAGGGGGTACACTGAAGCTTTCTTT. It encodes CASSYRGYTEAFF.

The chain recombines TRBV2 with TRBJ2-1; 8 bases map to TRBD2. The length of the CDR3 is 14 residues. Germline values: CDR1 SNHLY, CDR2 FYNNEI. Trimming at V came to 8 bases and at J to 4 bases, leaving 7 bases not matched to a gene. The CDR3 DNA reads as TGTGCCAGCGTCCCACTAGCGGTGTACAATGAGCAGTTCTTC. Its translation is CASVPLAVYNEQFF.

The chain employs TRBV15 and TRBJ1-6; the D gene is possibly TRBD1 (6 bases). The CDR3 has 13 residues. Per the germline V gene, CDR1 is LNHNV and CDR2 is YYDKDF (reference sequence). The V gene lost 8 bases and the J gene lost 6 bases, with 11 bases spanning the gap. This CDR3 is CATAGAGNSPLHF. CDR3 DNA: TGTGCCACCGCGGGGGCCGGTAATTCACCCCTCCACTTT.

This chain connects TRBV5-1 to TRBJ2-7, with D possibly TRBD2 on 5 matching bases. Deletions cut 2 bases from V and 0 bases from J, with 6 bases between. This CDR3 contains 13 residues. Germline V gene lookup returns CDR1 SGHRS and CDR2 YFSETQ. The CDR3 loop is CASSFGLSYEQYF. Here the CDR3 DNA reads TGCGCCAGCAGCTTTGGACTCTCCTACGAGCAGTACTTC.

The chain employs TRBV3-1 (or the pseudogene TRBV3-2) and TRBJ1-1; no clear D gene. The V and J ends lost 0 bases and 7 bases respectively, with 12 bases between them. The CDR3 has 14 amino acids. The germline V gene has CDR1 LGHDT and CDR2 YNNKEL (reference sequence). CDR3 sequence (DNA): TGTGCCAGCAGCCAAGATCGCCGAACGGTTGAAGCTTTCTTT. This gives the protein CASSQDRRTVEAFF.

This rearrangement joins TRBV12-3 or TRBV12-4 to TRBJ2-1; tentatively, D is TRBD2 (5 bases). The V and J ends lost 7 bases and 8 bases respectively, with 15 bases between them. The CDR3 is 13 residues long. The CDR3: CASTLAPSHEQFF. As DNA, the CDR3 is TGTGCCAGCACCCTAGCCCCGTCGCATGAGCAGTTCTTC.

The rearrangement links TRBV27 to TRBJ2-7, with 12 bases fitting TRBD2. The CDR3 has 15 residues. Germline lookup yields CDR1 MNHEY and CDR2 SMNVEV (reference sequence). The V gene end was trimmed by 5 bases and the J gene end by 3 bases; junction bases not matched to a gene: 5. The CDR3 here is CASSNGLAGLYEQYF. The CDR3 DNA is TGTGCCAGCAGTAACGGACTAGCGGGACTCTACGAGCAGTACTTC.

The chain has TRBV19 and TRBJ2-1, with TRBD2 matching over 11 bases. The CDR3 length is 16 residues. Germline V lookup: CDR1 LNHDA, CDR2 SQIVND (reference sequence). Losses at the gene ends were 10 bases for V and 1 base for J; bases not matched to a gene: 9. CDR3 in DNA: TGTGCCACCTCCTTCGGGACTAGCGGATCCTACAATGAGCAGTTCTTC. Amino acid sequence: CATSFGTSGSYNEQFF.

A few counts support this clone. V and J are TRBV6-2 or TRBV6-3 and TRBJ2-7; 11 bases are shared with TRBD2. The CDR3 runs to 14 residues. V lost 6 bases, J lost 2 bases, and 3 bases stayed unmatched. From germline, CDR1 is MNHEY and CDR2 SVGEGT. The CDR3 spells CASRPSGGTYEQYF. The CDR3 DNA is TGTGCCAGCAGACCTAGCGGGGGGACCTACGAGCAGTACTTC.

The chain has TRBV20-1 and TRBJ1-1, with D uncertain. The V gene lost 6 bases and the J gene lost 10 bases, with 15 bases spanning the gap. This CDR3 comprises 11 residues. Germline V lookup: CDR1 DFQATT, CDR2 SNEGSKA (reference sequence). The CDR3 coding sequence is TGCAGTGCCCAGCTTCCCGGAGGAGCTTTCTTT. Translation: CSAQLPGGAFF.